This is a list of T cell receptor beta chains from one sample in a study of cytomegalovirus exposure and HLA in healthy donors. The assay was immunoSEQ multiplex PCR, and TCRdb's table has in-frame clones only and misses some. There are about 130,000 clones in the sample; 82% occur only once, and 2.7% lies in the top ten. Sequenced sample: PBMCs. The receptors stem from a boy younger than 10 in good health and CMV-seronegative. CDR3s include the opening cysteine and the closing phenylalanine or tryptophan. Each record gives: V gene, J gene, D gene, clone size, CDR3 DNA, CDR3 protein. A D gene is named only where the DNA matches it firmly. Part of the rows lack a size; the others show once, few, many or a class for expanded clones.

>TRBV7-9|TRBJ1-6|TRBD1|.
TGTGCCAGCAGTCCCACAGGGGACCCTAATTCACCCCTCCACTTT
CASSPTGDPNSPLHF
>TRBV11-3|TRBJ1-1|.|.
TGTGCCAGCAGCTCGGATCCCCGAGGCACTGAAGCTTTCTTT
CASSSDPRGTEAFF
>TRBV5-4|TRBJ2-4|.|.
TGTGCCAGCAGCTCCTACGGCAAAAACATTCAGTACTTC
CASSSYGKNIQYF
>TRBV5-1|TRBJ2-3|.|.
TGCGCCAGCAGCTTAGAGGGCGGCGGCCTGGGCACAGATACGCAGTATTTT
CASSLEGGGLGTDTQYF
>TRBV6-5|TRBJ2-5|TRBD2|.
TGTGCCAGCAGTCTAGCGGGGAGTCAAGAGACCCAGTACTTC
CASSLAGSQETQYF
>TRBV5-6|TRBJ1-1|.|few
TGTGCCAGCAGCCCGGGAGGGGGGAACACTGAAGCTTTCTTT
CASSPGGGNTEAFF
>TRBV29-1|TRBJ2-1|TRBD2|.
TGCAGCGTTGGAGCGGGAGGGATCGTAGGTAGAAATGAGCAGTTCTTC
CSVGAGGIVGRNEQFF
>TRBV5-8|TRBJ1-5|TRBD1|.
TGTGCCAGCAGCACTGGACAGGGCGTAAATCAGCCCCAGCATTTT
CASSTGQGVNQPQHF
>TRBV10-3|TRBJ2-1|.|.
TGTGCCATCAGTGAGTCAGAAGAGAACCATGAGCAGTTCTTC
CAISESEENHEQFF
>TRBV6-5|TRBJ1-2|.|.
TGTGCCAGCAGTTACTCGAGTGGGGCGCGGTGGTATGGCTACACCTTC
CASSYSSGARWYGYTF
>TRBV27|TRBJ1-4|.|.
TGTGCCAGCAGTTATGCTCCGGACAAGGCTGAAAAACTGTTTTTT
CASSYAPDKAEKLFF
>TRBV4-1|TRBJ2-1|TRBD2|.
TGCGCCAGCAGCCCCCCCTCGAGAGGGAGGGCCAACAATGAGCAGTTCTTC
CASSPPSRGRANNEQFF
>TRBV18|TRBJ2-5|.|once
TGTGCCAGCTCACCAAGGGGGCAAGAGACCCAGTACTTC
CASSPRGQETQYF
>TRBV5-8|TRBJ1-2|TRBD1|few
TGTGCCAGCAGCTTGGAAGGCAGGGGGCATGGCTACACCTTC
CASSLEGRGHGYTF
>TRBV18|TRBJ1-1|TRBD1|.
TGTGCCAGCTCAAATGGACAGGGTCTCTGGACTGAAGCTTTCTTT
CASSNGQGLWTEAFF
>TRBV25-1|TRBJ1-2|TRBD1|few
TGTGCCAGCAGTACTCGACAGGGCCATGGCTACACCTTC
CASSTRQGHGYTF
>TRBV25-1|TRBJ1-6|TRBD1|few
TGTGCCAGCAGTGGCCCGACAGGGCAAAATTCACCCCTCCACTTT
CASSGPTGQNSPLHF
>TRBV5-1|TRBJ2-3|TRBD2|.
TGCGCCAGCAGGTCGACTAGCGGGATCACAGATACGCAGTATTTT
CASRSTSGITDTQYF
>TRBV7-9|TRBJ1-1|.|.
TGTGCCAGCACCTTTGGGTCGGAGGAAGCTTTCTTT
CASTFGSEEAFF
>TRBV7-9|TRBJ1-2|.|once
TGTGCCAGCAGCGCTGGCGGGTACTATGGCTACACCTTC
CASSAGGYYGYTF
>TRBV30|TRBJ1-4|.|.
TGTGCCTGGAGTGTGGGGGGAACTAATGAAAAACTGTTTTTT
CAWSVGGTNEKLFF
>TRBV1|TRBJ2-1|.|few
TGCACCAGCAGCCATTCCGGACTAGCGGGAGGGCGTTTTTTTGAGCAGTTCTTC
CTSSHSGLAGGRFFEQFF